These 22 T cell receptor beta chains share one sample of origin, sequenced in a study of T cells after yellow fever vaccination. TCRdb re-derived calls from the 5' RACE reads in MiXCR, one entry per CDR3 protein. The sample yields a few hundred thousand distinct CDR3 sequences, roughly 4% seen once. The material sequenced was PBMCs, taken 5 days after the yellow fever booster vaccination. These receptors were obtained from a man younger than 30 who received the YFV17D yellow fever vaccine.

This clonotype was picked up many times. This chain uses TRBV7-2 with TRBJ2-5; no clear D. Trimming removed 4 bases from V and 1 base from J, with 16 bases in between. The CDR3 extends over 16 amino acids. The germline V gene has CDR1 SGHTA and CDR2 FQGNSA. The CDR3 spells CASSSRNHGPQETQYF. The CDR3 DNA follows: TGTGCCAGCAGCTCCCGTAACCACGGACCCCAAGAGACCCAGTACTTC.

This clonotype appeared a few times. This chain joins TRBV27 and TRBJ2-7; 9 bases line up with TRBD1. The V gene's germline CDR1 is MNHEY and CDR2 SMNVEV (reference sequence). V dropped 4 bases and J dropped 3; count of bases not matched to a gene: 1. This CDR3 has 13 amino acids. Written as DNA, the CDR3 is TGTGCCAGCAGTTCGGGACAGGGCTACGAGCAGTACTTC. Translating it yields CASSSGQGYEQYF.

This clonotype appeared many times. V and J are TRBV29-1 and TRBJ2-7; perhaps TRBD1 as D (5 bases). The V end was cut by 5 bases, the J end by 0 bases, with 17 bases between. In germline, CDR1 is SQVTM, CDR2 ANQGSEA. The length of the CDR3 is 15 residues. CDR3 in amino acids: CSVLGALGDSYEQYF. The CDR3, as DNA: TGCAGCGTTTTGGGCGCGCTAGGGGACTCCTACGAGCAGTACTTC.

This clonotype was picked up a small number of times. This chain uses TRBV6-2 or TRBV6-3 with TRBJ1-2; unclear D gene. V shed 5 bases and J shed 3 bases, with 16 bases lying between them. This CDR3 is built from 15 residues. CDR1 and CDR2 (germline): MNHEY, SVGEGT. The CDR3: CASSRPADGDYGYTF. DNA of the CDR3: TGTGCCAGCAGTCGACCCGCGGACGGAGACTATGGCTACACCTTC.

The table lists this clonotype with many counts. The genes are TRBV6-4 and TRBJ2-3; no firm D call. CDR1 and CDR2 from the germline V gene are MRHNA and SNTAGT. This CDR3 is 13 amino acids long. Trimming stripped 3 bases from V and 1 base from J, with 5 bases between. CDR3 sequence: CASSEKGTDTQYF. CDR3 bases: TGTGCCAGCAGTGAAAAGGGCACAGATACGCAGTATTTT.

A few counts support this clonotype. The chain combines TRBV6-5 with TRBJ2-5, with D perhaps matching TRBD1 (7 bases). V lost 8 bases and J lost 5, with 18 bases in between. Germline V gene sequence: CDR1 MNHEY, CDR2 SVGAGI. The CDR3 runs to 14 residues. The CDR3 nucleotides read TGTGCCAGCGGCGGCGGGGACAGCCGGGAGACCCAGTACTTC. It translates to CASGGGDSRETQYF.

The chain is built from TRBV24-1 and TRBJ2-2; the match to TRBD2 covers 9 bases. The germline CDR1 and CDR2 sequences are KGHDR and SFDVKD. V lost 5 bases and J lost 4; bases outside the gene matches: 4. This CDR3 is 15 amino acids long. CDR3 in amino acids: CATSATAGGTGELFF. The CDR3 DNA follows: TGTGCCACCAGTGCTACAGCGGGGGGCACCGGGGAGCTGTTTTTT.

The V gene is TRBV5-4, the J gene TRBJ1-1; D ambiguous. Trimming left V 6 bases short and J 0 bases short, with 15 bases between. The CDR3 runs 15 residues. CDR1 SGHNT and CDR2 YYREEE come from the germline V gene (reference sequence). Here the CDR3 reads CASIPGPGMNTEAFF. CDR3 nucleotide sequence: TGTGCCAGCATCCCCGGTCCGGGGATGAACACTGAAGCTTTCTTT. Variable domain in full (rest from reference TRBV5-4 and TRBJ1-1): ETGVTQSPTHLIKTRGQQVTLRCSSQSGHNTVSWYQQALGQGPQFIFQYYREEENGRGNFPPRFSGLQFPNYSSELNVNALELDDSALYLCASIPGPGMNTEAFFGQGTRLTVV.

This clonotype has only a few counts. This rearrangement joins TRBV11-2 to TRBJ2-5; 8 bases fit TRBD2. Germline V lookup: CDR1 SGHAT, CDR2 FQNNGV. The CDR3 covers 17 residues. Losses at the gene ends were 1 base for V and 2 bases for J; bases not matched to a gene: 9. CDR3 loop: CASSLGVVSGRQETQYF. The CDR3 DNA reads as TGTGCCAGCAGCTTAGGAGTGGTCAGCGGGAGACAAGAGACCCAGTACTTC.

This clonotype was counted a few times. V usage is TRBV6-5 and J usage is TRBJ2-5; D is perhaps TRBD1 (6 bases). The CDR3 sequence is 18 residues long. Deletions cut 3 bases from V and 0 bases from J, with 20 bases between. CDR1 MNHEY and CDR2 SVGAGI come from the germline V gene. CDR3 in DNA: TGTGCCAGCAGTTATCGGCAGGGGTCGACCCGGTACCAAGAGACCCAGTACTTC. Protein: CASSYRQGSTRYQETQYF.

This clonotype was recorded at least ten times. This sequence joins TRBV30 and TRBJ1-1; D is perhaps TRBD1 (6 bases). Germline CDR1 is GTSNPN and CDR2 is SVGIG (reference sequence). This CDR3 comprises 13 residues. The V and J ends lost 2 bases and 4 bases respectively, with 11 bases between them. This CDR3 is CAWSRDMGTEAFF. DNA of the CDR3: TGTGCCTGGAGTAGGGACATGGGCACTGAAGCTTTCTTT.

This clonotype occurred many times. The CDR3 nucleotides are TGCAGTGCTAGGCCCCTGGTGGGGGGGTCCACAGATACGCAGTATTTT. Translation: CSARPLVGGSTDTQYF. The V call is TRBV20-1, the J call TRBJ2-3, with 7 bases matching TRBD2. The CDR3 sequence is 16 residues long. Per the germline V gene, CDR1 is DFQATT and CDR2 is SNEGSKA (reference sequence). With V trimmed by 3 bases and J by 2 bases, 11 bases remained unmatched.

This chain uses TRBV29-1 with TRBJ2-1; the D is unclear. The length of the CDR3 is 12 residues. The germline V gene encodes CDR1 SQVTM and CDR2 ANQGSEA. V lost 4 bases to trimming and J lost 3 bases, with 7 bases between them. This CDR3 reads CSVGVIYNEQFF. Here the CDR3 DNA reads TGCAGCGTTGGGGTAATCTACAATGAGCAGTTCTTC.

The CDR3 bases are TGCAGTGCTAGAGGTGATCGGACAGACAAAGAGACCCAGTACTTC. It specifies CSARGDRTDKETQYF. The chain recombines TRBV20-1 with TRBJ2-5; tentative D call: TRBD1 (6 bases). Germline lookup yields CDR1 DFQATT and CDR2 SNEGSKA (reference sequence). Trimming pared 1 base from V and 3 bases from J, leaving 15 bases between. The CDR3 sequence is 15 residues long.

The genes are TRBV7-3 and TRBJ2-1; D call uncertain. Trimming removed 2 bases from V and 6 bases from J, with 8 bases in between. CDR3 size: 13 residues. Germline-derived CDR1 and CDR2 are SGHTA and FQGTGA. The CDR3 nucleotides read TGTGCCAGCAGCTTAGGTCAGGTCAATGAGCAGTTCTTC. The encoded protein is CASSLGQVNEQFF.

This clonotype was picked up many times. Compared with germline, one end of the junction differs, possibly owing to a read error. The CDR3 region is CASSYRFNGFNENLFF. The CDR3 DNA is TGTGCCAGCAGTTACCGCTTTAATGGTTTTAATGAAAACCTGTTTTTT. V is TRBV6-5 and J is TRBJ1-4; no clear D gene. There are 16 residues in the CDR3. Germline V gives CDR1 MNHEY, CDR2 SVGAGI.

J is TRBJ2-5 and V is TRBV11-2; TRBD2 matches 9 bases. CDR1 and CDR2 from the germline V gene are SGHAT and FQNNGV. Germline trimming cut 7 bases from V and 2 bases from J; bases unmatched to any gene: 8. The CDR3 runs 15 residues. CDR3 in DNA: TGTGCCAGCACCTATAGCGGGGGAGAACAAGAGACCCAGTACTTC. Amino acids: CASTYSGGEQETQYF.

At least ten counts were recorded for this clonotype. The J gene is TRBJ2-5, the V gene TRBV5-1, with D possibly matching TRBD2 (6 bases). The V end was cut by 2 bases, the J end by 8 bases, with 13 bases between. The CDR3 totals 13 residues. From germline, CDR1 is SGHRS and CDR2 YFSETQ. DNA of the CDR3: TGCGCCAGCAGCTTCGGAGGGAAGGCTACCCAGTACTTC. Translating gives CASSFGGKATQYF.

CDR3 region: CASSVTPEGANTEAFF. Here the CDR3 DNA reads TGTGCCAGCAGCGTAACCCCCGAGGGGGCTAACACTGAAGCTTTCTTT. This chain joins TRBV9 and TRBJ1-1; 7 nucleotides align to TRBD1. V dropped 1 base and J dropped 2; count of bases not matched to a gene: 8. This CDR3 region has 16 residues. Germline CDR1 SGDLS, CDR2 YYNGEE. Complete variable domain (other parts from reference TRBV9 and TRBJ1-1): DSGVTQTPKHLITATGQRVTLRCSPRSGDLSVYWYQQSLDQGLQFLIQYYNGEERAKGNILERFSAQQFPDLHSELNLSSLELGDSALYFCASSVTPEGANTEAFFGQGTRLTVV.

This clonotype was counted between two and nine times. V and J are TRBV20-1 and TRBJ1-6; no clear D gene. V lost 2 bases and J lost 7, with 21 bases in between. The CDR3 extends over 17 amino acids. The germline V gene encodes CDR1 DFQATT and CDR2 SNEGSKA (reference sequence). The CDR3 DNA follows: TGCAGTGCTAGATACCCGTTTGGACGGGCTTTAAATTCACCCCTCCACTTT. Its protein product is CSARYPFGRALNSPLHF.

The chain has TRBV5-4 and TRBJ2-2; the D is unclear. V shed 1 base and J shed 0 bases, with 7 bases lying between them. Germline V gives CDR1 SGHNT, CDR2 YYREEE (reference sequence). The length of the CDR3 is 15 residues. Here the CDR3 DNA reads TGTGCCAGCAGCTTGTTCCCGTCGAACACCGGGGAGCTGTTTTTT. It is translated as CASSLFPSNTGELFF. The full variable domain, its missing parts supplied by reference TRBV5-4 and TRBJ2-2, is ETGVTQSPTHLIKTRGQQVTLRCSSQSGHNTVSWYQQALGQGPQFIFQYYREEENGRGNFPPRFSGLQFPNYSSELNVNALELDDSALYLCASSLFPSNTGELFFGEGSRLTVL.

This clonotype occurred many times. The chain joins TRBV2 to TRBJ1-5; D gene unclear. V lost 5 bases and J lost 0, with 11 bases in between. This CDR3 has 15 residues. The germline gives CDR1 SNHLY, CDR2 FYNNEI. The CDR3 loop is CASSKSTVSNQPQHF. For the CDR3, the DNA is TGTGCCAGCAGTAAGAGTACGGTTAGCAATCAGCCCCAGCATTTT.